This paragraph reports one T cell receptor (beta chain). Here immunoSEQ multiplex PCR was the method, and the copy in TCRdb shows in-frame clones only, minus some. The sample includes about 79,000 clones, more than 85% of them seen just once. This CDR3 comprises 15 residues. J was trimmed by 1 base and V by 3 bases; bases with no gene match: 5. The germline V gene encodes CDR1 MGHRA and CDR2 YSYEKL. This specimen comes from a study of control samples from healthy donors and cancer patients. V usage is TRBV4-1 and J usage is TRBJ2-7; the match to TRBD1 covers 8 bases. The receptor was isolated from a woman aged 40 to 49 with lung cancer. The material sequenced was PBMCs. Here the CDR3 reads CASSHIGTGSYEQYF. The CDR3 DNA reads TGCGCCAGCAGCCATATTGGGACAGGATCCTACGAGCAGTACTTC.